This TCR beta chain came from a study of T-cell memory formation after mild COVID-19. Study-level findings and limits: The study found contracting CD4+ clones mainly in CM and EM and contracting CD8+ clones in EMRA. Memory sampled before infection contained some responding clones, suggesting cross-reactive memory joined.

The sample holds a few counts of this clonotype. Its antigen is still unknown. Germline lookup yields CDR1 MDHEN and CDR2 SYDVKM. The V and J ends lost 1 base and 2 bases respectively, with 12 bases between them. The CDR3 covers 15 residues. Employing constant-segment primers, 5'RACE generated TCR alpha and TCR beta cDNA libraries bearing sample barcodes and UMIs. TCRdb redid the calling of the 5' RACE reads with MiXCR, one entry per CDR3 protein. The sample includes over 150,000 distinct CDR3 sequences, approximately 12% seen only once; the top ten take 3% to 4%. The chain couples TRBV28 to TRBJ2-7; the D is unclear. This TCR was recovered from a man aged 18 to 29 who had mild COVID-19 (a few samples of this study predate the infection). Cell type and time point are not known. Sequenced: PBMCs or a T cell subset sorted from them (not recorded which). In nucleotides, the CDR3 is TGTGCCAGCAGTTTATTCCGCTCCCCTCCCTACGAGCAGTACGTC. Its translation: CASSLFRSPPYEQYV.